Shown below are 11 T cell receptor beta chains from a single sample sequenced in a study of regulatory and conventional T cells in RAG deficiency. Clones were read by immunoSEQ multiplex PCR, and TCRdb kept only the in-frame ones, dropping some. The data contain some 31,000 clones, roughly 95% of them singletons. Genomic DNA came from blood conventional CD4+ T cells gated CD25-low CD127-high. These data were likewise used in another study, on regulatory T cells. That paper states: Amplification used 52 TRBV primers and 13 TRBJ primers.

The sample was CD25- CD4+ T cells sorted from blood. The receptors were sampled from a human donor in good health.

The rearrangement uses TRBV27 and TRBJ1-1; 8 bases map to TRBD1. This CDR3 contains 13 residues. Germline V gene sequence: CDR1 MNHEY, CDR2 SMNVEV (reference sequence). Unmatched junction bases numbered 4, after V lost 3 bases and J lost 7 bases. The CDR3 region has the DNA TGTGCCAGCAGTTTCACAGGGGGTTTTGAAGCTTTCTTT. Encoded protein: CASSFTGGFEAFF.

This sequence joins TRBV4-1 and TRBJ1-1; 7 bases are a match to TRBD1. The trim removed 2 bases at V and 0 bases at J, leaving 3 bases unmatched. CDR1 is MGHRA and CDR2 is YSYEKL in the germline V gene. This CDR3 is 15 amino acids long. The CDR3 sequence: CASSQPGQLNTEAFF. CDR3 DNA: TGCGCCAGCAGCCAACCGGGACAGTTGAACACTGAAGCTTTCTTT.

This chain connects TRBV18 to TRBJ1-4; TRBD1 is a possible D gene (5 bases). CDR3 size: 15 residues. V lost 6 bases to trimming and J lost 2 bases, with 13 bases between them. CDR1 and CDR2 (germline): KGHSH, LQKENI. CDR3 bases: TGTGCCAGCTCCGGGCGGCAGGGCACTAATGAAAAACTGTTTTTT. It codes for CASSGRQGTNEKLFF.

The chain combines TRBV6-1 with TRBJ2-7; 11 nucleotides align to TRBD1. Germline loops: CDR1 MNHNS, CDR2 SASEGT. The CDR3 is made up of 14 amino acids. V lost 5 bases and J lost 3; bases outside the gene matches: 3. The chain's CDR3 is CASSRTGGLYEQYF. Written as DNA, the CDR3 is TGTGCCAGCAGTCGGACAGGGGGCCTCTACGAGCAGTACTTC.

The chain uses TRBV29-1 and TRBJ1-2; the D gene is possibly TRBD1 (5 bases). The length of the CDR3 is 15 residues. Germline CDR1 is SQVTM and CDR2 is ANQGSEA. Trimming pared 5 bases from V and 4 bases from J, leaving 20 bases between. The CDR3 is CSVHSFGAEGYGYTF. In DNA, the CDR3 is TGCAGCGTTCATAGTTTCGGGGCGGAGGGCTATGGCTACACCTTC.

The chain couples TRBV30 to TRBJ1-4; D call uncertain. CDR1 is GTSNPN and CDR2 is SVGIG in the germline V gene (reference sequence). The CDR3 spans 14 residues. Trimming cost V 5 bases and J 7 bases, with 17 bases left between them. CDR3 sequence: CAWPPSARGEKLFF. The CDR3 DNA is TGTGCCTGGCCACCCTCGGCCCGAGGTGAAAAACTGTTTTTT. Combining the CDR3 with reference TRBV30 and TRBJ1-4 gives the whole variable domain SQTIHQWPATLVQPVGSPLSLECTVEGTSNPNLYWYRQAAGRGLQLLFYSVGIGQISSEVPQNLSASRPQDRQFILSSKKLLLSDSGFYLCAWPPSARGEKLFFGSGTQLSVL.

The rearrangement joins TRBV5-8 to TRBJ1-2; D unclear. Germline V gene data show CDR1 as SGHTS and CDR2 as YDEGEE. The CDR3 spans 17 residues. With 4 bases removed from V and 2 bases from J, the gap between germline ends came to 21 bases. In nucleotides, the CDR3 is TGTGCCAGCAGCCGACGGCGGGGAGGGATTTGGAACTATGGCTACACCTTC. Amino acids: CASSRRRGGIWNYGYTF.

This sequence joins TRBV2 and TRBJ2-3; 12 bases are a match to TRBD2. Trimming cost V 6 bases and J 6 bases; bases outside gene matches: 7. The CDR3 consists of 15 residues. Germline V gene data show CDR1 as SNHLY and CDR2 as FYNNEI. The CDR3: CASSAGLAGFDTQYF. In DNA form, the CDR3 reads TGTGCCAGCAGCGCCGGACTAGCGGGGTTTGATACGCAGTATTTT.

This chain connects TRBV4-2 to TRBJ2-1, with 7 bases that match TRBD2. This CDR3 has 13 amino acids. CDR1 is LGHNA, CDR2 YNFKEQ, per germline. The trim removed 5 bases at V and 4 bases at J, leaving 2 bases unmatched. The DNA of the CDR3 is TGTGCCAGCAGCAAGCGGGGTTACAATGAGCAGTTCTTC. It translates to CASSKRGYNEQFF.

Here the CDR3 DNA reads TGTGCCAGCAGTGAACAGGGTGGAAACACTGAAGCTTTCTTT. It specifies CASSEQGGNTEAFF. This chain connects TRBV28 to TRBJ1-1, with a possible D match to TRBD1 (6 bases). The CDR3 spans 14 residues. CDR1 is MDHEN, CDR2 SYDVKM, per germline. Trimming stripped 5 bases from V and 2 bases from J, with 12 bases between.

The genes are TRBV10-3 and TRBJ1-2; TRBD1 agrees at 10 bases. The CDR3 contains 17 residues. Germline loops: CDR1 ENHRY, CDR2 SYGVKD. The V and J ends lost 2 bases and 8 bases, in that order; junction bases with no gene match: 14. The CDR3 reads CAISETTGTGASLGYTF. CDR3 nucleotides: TGTGCCATCAGTGAGACCACCGGGACAGGGGCTTCTTTGGGCTACACCTTC.